The 22 T cell receptor beta chains reported below all come from one sample, sequenced in a study of T cell repertoires in cytomegalovirus infection (dated by TCRdb to 2018 to 2020). The instrument was an Illumina HiSeq 1500. TCRdb reprocessed the public reads (quality trimming at Q25 with fastp, clone calling with MiXCR) and kept in-frame beta chains. Each entry is one CDR3 protein sequence, shown with its most common DNA and genes. In this sample the table shows approximately 250,000 distinct CDR3 sequences, roughly 10% of which occur a single time. Of the sample, roughly 16% falls within the top ten clones. Sequencing was done on a sample of PBMCs. The receptors derive from a human donor in good health (CMV status not recorded). Some clones in this sample may be carry-over from other donors' samples.

This clonotype was seen ten or more times. This chain connects TRBV11-3 to TRBJ2-1; D is unclear. The CDR3 length is 12 residues. V lost 1 base and J 9 bases, leaving 7 bases between the germline ends. Germline assignment: CDR1 SGHNT and CDR2 YENEEA. This CDR3 is CASSLGVVEQFF. The DNA for the CDR3 is TGTGCCAGCAGCTTAGGTGTCGTTGAGCAGTTCTTC.

This clonotype appeared a few times. This rearrangement joins TRBV2 to TRBJ2-5; TRBD1 matches 10 bases. The germline gives CDR1 SNHLY, CDR2 FYNNEI. This CDR3 contains 15 residues. The V segment lost 8 bases and the J segment 5 bases; nucleotides outside the gene matches: 11. As DNA, the CDR3 is TGTGCCAGCCCCCGGGACAGGGGTCGTAGGGAGACCCAGTACTTC. Amino acid sequence: CASPRDRGRRETQYF. Filled out from reference TRBV2 and TRBJ2-5, the complete variable domain reads EPEVTQTPSHQVTQMGQEVILRCVPISNHLYFYWYRQILGQKVEFLVSFYNNEISEKSEIFDDQFSVERPDGSNFTLKIRSTKLEDSAMYFCASPRDRGRRETQYFGPGTRLLVL.

The chain has TRBV6-2 or TRBV6-3 and TRBJ2-4, with a possible D match to TRBD2 (5 bases). The V end was cut by 2 bases, the J end by 0 bases, with 11 bases between. Germline V gene data show CDR1 as MNHEY and CDR2 as SVGEGT. The length of the CDR3 is 16 residues. The CDR3 nucleotides read TGTGCCAGCAGTTACGTATCCGGGGAAGCCAAAAACATTCAGTACTTC. Translation gives CASSYVSGEAKNIQYF.

This clonotype was seen at least ten times. The chain joins TRBV7-2 to TRBJ1-1; 8 positions match TRBD1. Germline-derived CDR1 and CDR2 are SGHTA and FQGNSA. The CDR3 runs to 14 residues. Trimming at V came to 8 bases and at J to 2 bases, leaving 7 bases not matched to a gene. CDR3 loop: CASESSGGNTEAFF. The DNA of the CDR3 is TGTGCCAGCGAATCTTCAGGGGGCAACACTGAAGCTTTCTTT.

Comment on this clonotype: One end of the junction fails to match germline, which may point to a read error. The chain employs TRBV7-6 and TRBJ1-6; a weak D match, TRBD1 (5 bases). Germline CDR1 is SGHVS and CDR2 is FNYEAQ. This CDR3 region has 20 residues. The CDR3, as DNA: TGTGCTAGCAGCTTAACGGGGTGGGGCGATTGTAGCTCCTATAATTCACCCCTCCACTTT. It codes for CASSLTGWGDCSSYNSPLHF. Based on the CDR3 plus reference TRBV7-6 and TRBJ1-6, the full variable domain is GAGVSQSPRYKVTKRGQDVALRCDPISGHVSLYWYRQALGQGPEFLTYFNYEAQQDKSGLPNDRFSAERPEGSISTLTIQRTEQRDSAMYRCASSLTGWGDCSSYNSPLHFGNGTRLTVT.

As concerns this clonotype: A much larger clone differs by one base, so this may be a read error. The chain couples TRBV6-1 to TRBJ1-2; weak D call: TRBD1 (5 bases). Germline CDR1 MNHNS, CDR2 SASEGT. This CDR3 has 13 amino acids. The CDR3 here is CACSSGASYGYTF. The CDR3 nucleotides read TGTGCCTGCAGTTCCGGGGCCAGCTATGGCTACACCTTC.

This clonotype was counted between two and nine times. The chain links TRBV3-1 to TRBJ1-2; 8 bases agree with TRBD1. CDR1 is LGHDT, CDR2 YNNKEL, per germline (reference sequence). Trimming at V came to 1 base and at J to 6 bases, leaving 7 bases not matched to a gene. CDR3 length: 15 amino acids. In DNA, the CDR3 is TGTGCCAGCAGCCAAGTCGACAGGGGAATCCATGGCTACACCTTC. It yields the protein CASSQVDRGIHGYTF.

This clonotype showed up just a few times. This chain uses TRBV7-6 with TRBJ2-3, with 10 bases that match TRBD2. Trimming took 5 bases from V and 1 from J; bases not matched to a gene: 0. Germline assignment: CDR1 SGHVS and CDR2 FNYEAQ. This CDR3 contains 14 residues. CDR3 region: CASSGTSGTDTQYF. CDR3 nucleotides: TGTGCCAGCAGCGGGACTAGCGGCACAGATACGCAGTATTTT.

This clonotype was seen at least ten times. This chain's CDR3 is CASSLEQGLFRYEQYF. In DNA form, the CDR3 reads TGTGCCAGCAGCTTAGAGCAGGGACTCTTCCGTTACGAGCAGTACTTC. V usage is TRBV7-2 and J usage is TRBJ2-7, with D possibly matching TRBD2 (6 bases). Per germline, CDR1 SGHTA and CDR2 FQGNSA. The CDR3 extends over 16 amino acids. With 1 base removed from V and 4 bases from J, the gap between germline ends came to 17 bases.

This clonotype was recorded many times. This CDR3 reads CASSLPQEARGYTF. Written as DNA, the CDR3 is TGTGCCAGCAGCTTACCGCAGGAGGCTCGGGGCTACACCTTC. The chain joins TRBV7-9 to TRBJ1-2; D is unclear. CDR3 length equals 14 residues. V lost 2 bases to trimming and J lost 8 bases, with 15 bases between them. CDR1 is SEHNR and CDR2 is FQNEAQ in the germline V gene (reference sequence).

This clonotype has ten or more counts. V and J are TRBV20-1 and TRBJ1-5, with TRBD1 matching over 7 bases. In germline, CDR1 is DFQATT, CDR2 SNEGSKA (reference sequence). The V and J ends lost 6 bases and 0 bases, in that order; junction bases with no gene match: 5. This CDR3 spans 14 amino acids. CDR3 in DNA: TGCAGTGCCAACGACAGGGATAGCAATCAGCCCCAGCATTTT. Translating it yields CSANDRDSNQPQHF.

The rearrangement joins TRBV7-2 to TRBJ1-6, with D unclear. V lost 0 bases, J lost 4 bases, and 13 bases lay in between. Per germline, CDR1 SGHTA and CDR2 FQGNSA. This CDR3 comprises 17 residues. CDR3 DNA sequence: TGTGCCAGCAGCTTAGCGTTTGCGAACAGATATAATTCACCCCTCCACTTT. Its translation is CASSLAFANRYNSPLHF.

This clonotype was counted many times. The chain has TRBV27 and TRBJ2-2, with D possibly matching TRBD2 (5 bases). Germline CDR1 is MNHEY and CDR2 is SMNVEV (reference sequence). Trimming left V 3 bases short and J 6 bases short, with 8 bases between. The length of the CDR3 is 13 residues. The CDR3 sequence is CASSFVGAGELFF. The CDR3 nucleotides are TGTGCCAGCAGTTTCGTGGGAGCCGGGGAGCTGTTTTTT.

This clonotype has a count of ten or more. The J gene is TRBJ2-7, the V gene TRBV7-2; D is unclear. Germline values: CDR1 SGHTA, CDR2 FQGNSA. The V end was cut by 0 bases, the J end by 7 bases, with 7 bases between. This CDR3 spans 12 amino acids. This chain's CDR3 is CASSLAWREQYF. The CDR3 coding sequence is TGTGCCAGCAGCTTAGCCTGGCGAGAGCAGTACTTC.

The sample holds many counts of this clonotype. The rearrangement uses TRBV6-5 and TRBJ1-4; 8 bases fit TRBD1. With 4 bases clipped from V and 0 bases from J, the junction kept 1 base outside the gene matches. This CDR3 spans 15 amino acids. Germline CDR1 and CDR2: MNHEY and SVGAGI. For the CDR3, the DNA is TGTGCCAGCAGTTCGACAGGGGCAACTAATGAAAAACTGTTTTTT. This gives the protein CASSSTGATNEKLFF.

This clonotype was detected ten times or more. The chain recombines TRBV7-8 with TRBJ2-5; TRBD1 matches at 7 bases. The V segment lost 5 bases and the J segment 2 bases; nucleotides outside the gene matches: 2. The CDR3 covers 13 residues. Germline-derived CDR1 and CDR2 are SGHVS and FQNEAQ. The chain's CDR3 is CASSVGQQETQYF. The CDR3 DNA reads as TGTGCCAGCAGCGTGGGACAGCAAGAGACCCAGTACTTC.

This clonotype was counted only a few times. The rearrangement joins TRBV14 to TRBJ2-7, with TRBD1 matching over 7 bases. Germline assignment: CDR1 SGHDN and CDR2 FVKESK. V was clipped by 0 bases and J by 4 bases; unmatched bases: 3. This CDR3 contains 14 residues. CDR3 sequence: CASSQEPGGYEQYF. The CDR3 nucleotides read TGTGCCAGCAGCCAAGAGCCAGGGGGTTACGAGCAGTACTTC.

The CDR3 loop is CASSLAGRGGSYNEQFF. The DNA of the CDR3 is TGTGCCAGCAGCTTAGCGGGTCGGGGGGGATCCTACAATGAGCAGTTCTTC. The rearrangement uses TRBV7-9 and TRBJ2-1; 8 positions match TRBD2. V dropped 0 bases and J dropped 1; count of bases not matched to a gene: 5. This CDR3 region has 17 residues. Germline values: CDR1 SEHNR, CDR2 FQNEAQ (reference sequence).

This clonotype occurred many times. An end of the junction does not agree with germline; a read error may underlie this. The J gene is TRBJ1-4, the V gene TRBV28; tentatively, D is TRBD1 (6 bases). CDR1 and CDR2 from the germline V gene are MDHEN and SYDVKM. The CDR3 runs to 14 residues. Here the CDR3 reads CASSLIRQTGVVDF. The CDR3 nucleotides read TGTGCCAGCAGTCTCATCAGACAGACAGGCGTTGTGGATTTT. Variable domain in full (rest from reference TRBV28 and TRBJ1-4): DVKVTQSSRYLVKRTGEKVFLECVQDMDHENMFWYRQDPGLGLRLIYFSYDVKMKEKGDIPEGYSVSREKKERFSLILESASTNQTSMYLCASSLIRQTGVVDFGSGTQLSVL.

This clonotype was detected ten times or more. The rearrangement joins TRBV7-2 to TRBJ1-4; D gene uncertain. The germline gives CDR1 SGHTA, CDR2 FQGNSA. This CDR3 comprises 14 residues. V was shortened by 1 base and J by 8 bases, with 11 bases between the two germline ends. The CDR3 reads CASSLGAGTEKLFF. The CDR3 DNA reads TGTGCCAGCAGCTTAGGGGCAGGCACCGAAAAACTGTTTTTT.

There are many counts of this clonotype. The V call is TRBV3-1, the J call TRBJ1-1, with D possibly TRBD1 on 5 matching bases. The CDR3 is 14 amino acids. V lost 3 bases to trimming and J lost 7 bases, with 15 bases between them. Germline CDR1 LGHDT, CDR2 YNNKEL (reference sequence). The CDR3 DNA sequence: TGTGCCAGCAGCCATAAGGCGGCGGGGCATGAAGCTTTCTTT. Protein sequence: CASSHKAAGHEAFF.

The chain joins TRBV6-2 or TRBV6-3 to TRBJ1-5; D uncertain. This CDR3 region has 16 residues. The V end lost 2 bases, the J end lost 6 bases, and 17 bases lay between the germline ends. The germline V gene encodes CDR1 MNHEY and CDR2 SVGEGT. The CDR3 nucleotides read TGTGCCAGCAGTTACCTCGGCACTCGAACGGGTCAGCCCCAGCATTTT. Residues: CASSYLGTRTGQPQHF.